This T cell receptor (beta chain) comes out of a study of blood T cell repertoires in COVID-19 (dated by TCRdb to 2018 to 2021). Study-level background: Collaborator samples came from the United States, Italy and Spain and covered acute and convalescent phases of COVID-19. The material from the prospective study consisted of cDNA or gDNA derived from T cells, B-cell-depleted T cells, or PBMCs. Deeply sampled blood TCRbeta repertoires from subjects exposed to, actively infected with, or recovered from COVID-19 were included in the dataset. The repertoires were made available in a free public database intended to serve as a resource for research on the immune response to SARS-CoV-2. Samples were obtained from the ongoing ImmuneRACE study (first 160 participants) and from approximately 1,200 subjects provided by 6 global collaborators. The sample metadata nearly always contained a de-identified subject ID, COVID-19 status, age in years and sex. Where available, HLA class I and class II types were taken from metadata supplied by the sample provider and were not determined by assay-based typing. General findings and caveats noted by the study authors: Clinical and demographic metadata were provided uncurated, with the amount varying by source and participant.

One collaborating source in Seattle enrolled patients during active infection and followed them longitudinally through the course of disease. The collaborating institutions used their own protocols to collect whole blood in K2EDTA tubes. For TCRbeta analysis, collaborators shipped samples in one of three forms: frozen whole blood, isolated PBMCs, or DNA extracted from either of those sample types. TCRbeta CDR3 regions were amplified from genomic DNA using the immunoSEQ Assay, a bias-controlled multiplex PCR. Under the source paper's analysis protocol: The number of nucleated cells in each sample was estimated by amplification of reference gene primers within the assay. To quantify the absolute abundance of each unique TCRbeta CDR3 rearrangement, sequence reads were collapsed and filtered. Productive Simpson clonality was computed per sample as the square root of Simpson's diversity index over productive rearrangements. TCRdb stores this immuneACCESS table with in-frame sequences only. Part of the clones is absent; in the studies checked, under half of the shortfall reflects unresolved V genes, and no reason is known for the rest. V, J and clone size are those of that table, while D and trimming were read from the DNA. Here the sample has about 120,000 clones; around 91% occur a single time. The top ten clonotypes cover about 4% of the sample.

To note about this clone: This clone's antigen is unknown. Base qualities are not recorded, but no much larger clone differs from it by a single base.

Sample: peripheral blood. The TCR comes from an older woman with COVID-19, enrolled during active disease.

Read as DNA, the sequence is TGTGCCAGCAGCTGGGCGAAGCACACGAGAACAGGGTCGAACACTGAAGCTTTCTTT. This translates into CASSWAKHTRTGSNTEAFF. Rearrangement joined TRBV7-8 to TRBJ1-1; TRBD1 is a possible D gene, resting on 6 matching bases. The CDR3 spans 19 residues, from the cysteine through the phenylalanine. Kept here is only the CDR3 DNA, which spans 57 bases and is read in frame from base 1. CDR1 and CDR2 are drawn from the germline V gene: SGHVS, FQNEAQ. V lost 4 bases and J lost 1 base; the stretch between them is 25 bases long. Here the CDR3 is joined to the reference TRBV7-8 and TRBJ1-1 genes, and the full variable domain is: GAGVSQSPRYKVAKRGQDVALRCDPISGHVSLFWYQQALGQGPEFLTYFQNEAQLDKSGLPSDRFFAERPEGSVSTLKIQRTQQEDSAVYLCASSWAKHTRTGSNTEAFFGQGTRLTVV.